This TCR beta chain emerged from a study of T cell repertoires in cytomegalovirus infection. Study at large: HLA-B-restricted CMV epitopes that are well studied were used alongside recently identified HLA-C-restricted ones. Public signatures in TCR beta pointed to CMV infection and matching HLA type. Whole-study results and caveats: Clonotype analysis showed dominance of the ex vivo response by HLA-C-restricted CMV-specific TCR beta clonotypes.

V was pared by 6 bases and J by 5 bases, with 10 bases between. The CDR3 totals 13 residues. Germline V CDR1 and CDR2: SGHVS, FNYEAQ. TCRdb ran MiXCR on the reads and lists one entry per CDR3 protein. The sample has a few hundred thousand distinct CDR3 sequences; over 35% are singletons. This clonotype was recorded at least ten times. The target antigen is unknown. The clonotype was recovered from a human donor in good health (CMV status not recorded). Some clones in this sample may be carry-over from other donors' samples. Source: cultured PBMCs, taken from culture after CMV antigen stimulation. The genes are TRBV7-6 and TRBJ1-4; no clear D gene. Written as DNA, the CDR3 is TGTGCCAGCAGGGGAGGCGAGAATGAAAAACTGTTTTTT. It is translated as CASRGGENEKLFF.